The 8 T cell receptor beta chains in this list originate from one sample, sequenced in a study of blood T cell repertoires in COVID-19. The protocol was immunoSEQ multiplex PCR, while the TCRdb copy is restricted to in-frame clones and leaves out a portion. The sample holds approximately 290,000 clones, about 89% seen once. Specimen: peripheral blood. These receptors were collected from a woman aged 25-40 years with COVID-19, enrolled during active disease.

The chain has TRBV28 and TRBJ2-1, with D tentatively TRBD2 (6 bases). There are 11 residues in the CDR3. The V end lost 8 bases, the J end lost 11 bases, and 13 bases lay between the germline ends. From germline, CDR1 is MDHEN and CDR2 SYDVKM. CDR3 region: CASAEGRKQFF. CDR3 coding DNA: TGTGCCAGCGCAGAGGGGAGGAAGCAGTTCTTC.

The V and J genes are TRBV7-9 and TRBJ1-4; a possible D gene is TRBD1 (6 bases). Trimming cost V 5 bases and J 1 base, with 8 bases left between them. CDR3 length equals 14 residues. Germline lookup yields CDR1 SEHNR and CDR2 FQNEAQ (reference sequence). The CDR3: CASSPGVTNEKLFF. CDR3 sequence (DNA): TGTGCCAGCAGCCCAGGGGTAACTAATGAAAAACTGTTTTTT.

This clone was found once. The gene calls are TRBV27 and TRBJ2-3; 7 bases are a match to TRBD1. V was clipped by 5 bases and J by 2 bases; unmatched bases: 7. Germline lookup yields CDR1 MNHEY and CDR2 SMNVEV (reference sequence). The CDR3 is made up of 15 amino acids. This chain's CDR3 is CASSQMTGPTDTQYF. CDR3 coding DNA: TGTGCCAGCAGTCAAATGACAGGGCCCACAGATACGCAGTATTTT.

The rearrangement uses TRBV25-1 and TRBJ2-1; D remains ambiguous. The germline V gene encodes CDR1 MGHDK and CDR2 SYGVNS. Trimming pared 0 bases from V and 3 bases from J, leaving 3 bases between. CDR3 length: 13 amino acids. Written as DNA, the CDR3 is TGTGCCAGCAGTGAATACGGCTACAATGAGCAGTTCTTC. It codes for CASSEYGYNEQFF.

V gene TRBV11-1 combines with J gene TRBJ2-7; 9 bases line up with TRBD2. With V trimmed by 10 bases and J by 3 bases, 7 bases remained unmatched. The CDR3 runs to 13 residues. Germline CDR1 SGHAT, CDR2 FQDESV (reference sequence). The CDR3 region has the DNA TGTGCCACGTCCGCTAGCGGGATCTACGAGCAGTACTTC. This gives the protein CATSASGIYEQYF.

The genes are TRBV10-1 and TRBJ1-1; D gene uncertain. V lost 0 bases to trimming and J lost 0 bases, with 8 bases between them. CDR1 is WNHNN and CDR2 is SYGVQD in the germline V gene (reference sequence). The length of the CDR3 is 15 residues. The CDR3 region is CASSESRRLNTEAFF. The DNA of the CDR3 is TGCGCCAGCAGTGAGTCGAGGAGGCTGAACACTGAAGCTTTCTTT.

V is TRBV5-1 and J is TRBJ1-2; D may be TRBD1 (6 bases). Germline loops: CDR1 SGHRS, CDR2 YFSETQ. The V and J ends lost 5 bases and 1 base respectively, with 15 bases between them. The CDR3 sequence is 15 residues long. The CDR3 spells CASSSGTTRNYGYTF. The DNA of the CDR3 is TGCGCCAGCAGTTCAGGGACAACCCGTAACTATGGCTACACCTTC.

This rearrangement joins TRBV3-1 (or the pseudogene TRBV3-2) to TRBJ2-1; TRBD2 matches 11 bases. The J segment lost 3 bases and the V segment lost 0 bases, leaving 7 bases of the junction unmatched. The CDR3 is 18 residues long. The germline V gene encodes CDR1 LGHDT and CDR2 YNNKEL (reference sequence). The CDR3 loop is CASSQELAGAELYNEQFF. The CDR3 nucleotides are TGTGCCAGCAGCCAAGAACTAGCGGGGGCCGAACTCTACAATGAGCAGTTCTTC.